The 9 T cell receptor beta chains below were found in one sample sequenced in a study of technical replicates of blood from a few donors. The data were produced by immunoSEQ multiplex PCR, yet TCRdb's version contains in-frame clones alone and is incomplete. The data hold more than 75,000 clones, with around 93% observed a single time. Sample: T cells isolated from PBMCs. Receptors originate from a human donor in good health.

In its sample, this clone was seen a few times. The chain recombines TRBV19 with TRBJ1-5; 7 nucleotides align to TRBD1. The germline V gene encodes CDR1 LNHDA and CDR2 SQIVND (reference sequence). The CDR3 spans 11 residues. V was clipped by 8 bases and J by 11 bases; unmatched bases: 6. The CDR3 DNA sequence: TGTGCCAGTCGACAGGGAGAAGCCCAGCATTTT. This codes for CASRQGEAQHF.

This rearrangement joins TRBV6-1 to TRBJ1-1; no clear D. V was pared by 4 bases and J by 6 bases, with 12 bases between. There are 13 residues in the CDR3. The germline V gene has CDR1 MNHNS and CDR2 SASEGT. CDR3 sequence (DNA): TGTGCCAGCAGTGGATTCGGAGCCTCTGAAGCTTTCTTT. As protein: CASSGFGASEAFF.

The chain links TRBV5-1 to TRBJ1-4; the D gene is possibly TRBD1 (6 bases). Germline V gene lookup returns CDR1 SGHRS and CDR2 YFSETQ. The V end was cut by 0 bases, the J end by 7 bases, with 13 bases between. CDR3 size: 15 residues. CDR3 nucleotide sequence: TGCGCCAGCAGCTTGGAGGGTAGGGGGAGTGAAAAACTGTTTTTT. It yields the protein CASSLEGRGSEKLFF.

This chain links TRBV12-5 with TRBJ2-7; TRBD1 matches at 7 bases. Trimming cost V 0 bases and J 3 bases; bases outside gene matches: 2. The CDR3 has 14 amino acids. CDR1 LGHNT and CDR2 FRNRAP come from the germline V gene. The CDR3 loop is CASGLVGQVYEQYF. The DNA for the CDR3 is TGTGCTAGTGGTTTGGTAGGACAGGTCTACGAGCAGTACTTC.

The CDR3 region has the DNA TGTGCCATCAGTGAGTCGATAGCCATGAACACTGAAGCTTTCTTT. Amino acids: CAISESIAMNTEAFF. The chain carries TRBV10-3 and TRBJ1-1; D uncertain. The CDR3 length is 15 residues. V was shortened by 0 bases and J by 0 bases, with 8 bases between the two germline ends. Germline-derived CDR1 and CDR2 are ENHRY and SYGVKD.

This chain links TRBV4-1 with TRBJ1-1, with 10 nucleotides matching TRBD1. The CDR3 spans 16 residues. Per germline, CDR1 MGHRA and CDR2 YSYEKL. Losses at the gene ends were 4 bases for V and 0 bases for J; bases not matched to a gene: 5. CDR3 bases: TGCGCCAGCAGCCCGTCGGGACAGGGGATGAACACTGAAGCTTTCTTT. Amino acids: CASSPSGQGMNTEAFF.

This clone was counted a few times. This rearrangement joins TRBV7-9 to TRBJ1-1; 9 bases agree with TRBD1. The CDR3 is 15 amino acids. Germline CDR1 is SEHNR and CDR2 is FQNEAQ (reference sequence). Trimming cost V 4 bases and J 0 bases; bases outside gene matches: 3. CDR3 sequence reads: CASSSGQGLNTEAFF. The CDR3 DNA sequence: TGTGCCAGCAGCTCCGGACAGGGGCTGAACACTGAAGCTTTCTTT. The full variable domain, completed using reference TRBV7-9 and TRBJ1-1, is DTGVSQNPRHKITKRGQNVTFRCDPISEHNRLYWYRQTLGQGPEFLTYFQNEAQLEKSRLLSDRFSAERPKGSFSTLEIQRTEQGDSAMYLCASSSGQGLNTEAFFGQGTRLTVV.

The V gene is TRBV19, the J gene TRBJ2-4, with a tentative D call TRBD2 (5 bases). The CDR3 loop spans 15 amino acids. Trimming removed 5 bases from V and 1 base from J, with 12 bases in between. The germline CDR1 and CDR2 sequences are LNHDA and SQIVND (reference sequence). The CDR3 region has the DNA TGTGCCAGTAGTCGCGGAGGTTTCGCCAAAAACATTCAGTACTTC. Translated, it gives CASSRGGFAKNIQYF.

The rearrangement links TRBV29-1 to TRBJ1-1; perhaps TRBD1 as D (5 bases). The CDR3 sequence is 13 residues long. V lost 5 bases and J lost 2, with 12 bases in between. Germline CDR1 and CDR2: SQVTM and ANQGSEA. The CDR3 bases are TGCAGCGTTAAGACAGACACTAACACTGAAGCTTTCTTT. Its translation is CSVKTDTNTEAFF. Together with reference TRBV29-1 and TRBJ1-1, the CDR3 gives the full variable domain: SAVISQKPSRDICQRGTSLTIQCQVDSQVTMMFWYRQQPGQSLTLIATANQGSEATYESGFVIDKFPISRPNLTFSTLTVSNMSPEDSSIYLCSVKTDTNTEAFFGQGTRLTVV.